The 5 T cell receptor beta chains listed next were all sequenced from one sample in a study of lymphopenia after photon versus proton radiotherapy (dated by TCRdb to about 2019). Libraries were constructed by the immunoSEQ multiplex PCR assay. Drawn from immuneACCESS, this table holds only the in-frame rearrangements with V and J called that TCRdb kept. Clones are partly lost; checked studies trace under half to an unresolved V gene and leave the rest unexplained. The sample has approximately 22,000 clones on record, around 84% of them singletons. Of the sample, 18% is held by the ten largest clones. The sample was peripheral blood, taken from a patient treated with photon-based radiotherapy. The receptors come from a man in his fifties or sixties with pancreatic cancer.

This chain connects TRBV4-1 to TRBJ1-2; tentatively, D is TRBD1 (5 bases). V lost 4 bases to trimming and J lost 0 bases, with 18 bases between them. The CDR3 covers 17 residues. Germline CDR1 MGHRA, CDR2 YSYEKL. The DNA for the CDR3 is TGCGCCAGCAGCCCAACGAAGGGACTCCTAGCTAACTATGGCTACACCTTC. Amino acids: CASSPTKGLLANYGYTF.

This chain joins TRBV27 and TRBJ1-6; D is unresolved. This CDR3 comprises 17 residues. The V and J ends lost 3 bases and 9 bases respectively, with 21 bases between them. Germline values: CDR1 MNHEY, CDR2 SMNVEV (reference sequence). CDR3 sequence: CASSFPFTGKGCSPLHF. CDR3 nucleotides: TGTGCCAGCAGTTTTCCGTTTACTGGGAAGGGCTGTTCACCCCTCCACTTT.

This sequence joins TRBV4-1 and TRBJ2-5; 10 nucleotides align to TRBD2. Germline CDR1 is MGHRA and CDR2 is YSYEKL. Unmatched junction bases numbered 13, after V lost 0 bases and J lost 6 bases. The CDR3 is made up of 18 amino acids. CDR3 coding DNA: TGCGCCAGCAGCCAAGATCAGGCTAGCGGGGGACCTGGGAAGACCCAGTACTTC. The encoded protein is CASSQDQASGGPGKTQYF.

This sequence joins TRBV6-6 and TRBJ2-7; 8 nucleotides align to TRBD1. The CDR3 consists of 13 residues. With 2 bases clipped from V and 4 bases from J, the junction kept 1 base outside the gene matches. Germline CDR1 is MNHNY and CDR2 is SVGAGI (reference sequence). The DNA for the CDR3 is TGTGCCAGCAGTTACGACAGGGGTTACGAGCAGTACTTC. Protein: CASSYDRGYEQYF.

The chain joins TRBV30 to TRBJ1-5; D remains ambiguous. The V and J ends lost 1 base and 7 bases respectively, with 23 bases between them. Germline CDR1 and CDR2: GTSNPN and SVGIG (reference sequence). The CDR3 spans 17 residues. The CDR3, as DNA: TGTGCCTGGAGTGCGAAGTGGTCTGGGTCTAGACTCCAGCCCCAGCATTTT. It encodes CAWSAKWSGSRLQPQHF.